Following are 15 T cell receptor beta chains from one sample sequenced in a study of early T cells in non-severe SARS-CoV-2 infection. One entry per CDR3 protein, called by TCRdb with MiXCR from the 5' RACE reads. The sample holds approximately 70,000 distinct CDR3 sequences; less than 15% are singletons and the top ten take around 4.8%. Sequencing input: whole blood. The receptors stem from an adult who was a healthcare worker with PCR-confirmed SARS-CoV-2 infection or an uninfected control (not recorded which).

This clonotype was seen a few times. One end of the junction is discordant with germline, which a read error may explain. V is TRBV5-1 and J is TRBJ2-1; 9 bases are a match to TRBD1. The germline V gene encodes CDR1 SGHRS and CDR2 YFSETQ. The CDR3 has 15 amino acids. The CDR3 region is CASSQGQGGYDEQFF. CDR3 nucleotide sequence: TGCGCCAGCAGCCAGGGACAGGGAGGCTACGATGAGCAGTTCTTC.

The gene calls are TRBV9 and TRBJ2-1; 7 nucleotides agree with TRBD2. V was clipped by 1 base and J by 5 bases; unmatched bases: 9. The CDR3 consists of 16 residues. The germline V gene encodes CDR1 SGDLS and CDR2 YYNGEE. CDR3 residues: CASSVSGTTSHNEQFF. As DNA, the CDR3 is TGTGCCAGCAGCGTAAGTGGGACTACCTCGCACAATGAGCAGTTCTTC. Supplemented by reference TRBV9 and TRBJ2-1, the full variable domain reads DSGVTQTPKHLITATGQRVTLRCSPRSGDLSVYWYQQSLDQGLQFLIQYYNGEERAKGNILERFSAQQFPDLHSELNLSSLELGDSALYFCASSVSGTTSHNEQFFGPGTRLTVL.

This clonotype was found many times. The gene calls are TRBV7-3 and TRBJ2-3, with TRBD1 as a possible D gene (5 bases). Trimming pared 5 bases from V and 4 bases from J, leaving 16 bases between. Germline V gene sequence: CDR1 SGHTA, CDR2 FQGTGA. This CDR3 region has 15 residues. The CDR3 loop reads CASSPGAGSADTQYF. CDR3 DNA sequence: TGTGCCAGCAGCCCTGGGGCCGGGTCGGCAGATACGCAGTATTTT.

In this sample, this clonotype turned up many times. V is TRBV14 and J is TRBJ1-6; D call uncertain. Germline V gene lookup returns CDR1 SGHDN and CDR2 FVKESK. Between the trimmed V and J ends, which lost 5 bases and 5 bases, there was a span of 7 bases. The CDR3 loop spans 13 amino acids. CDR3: CASSYHDNSPLHF. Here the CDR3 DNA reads TGTGCCAGCAGCTACCATGATAATTCACCCCTCCACTTT.

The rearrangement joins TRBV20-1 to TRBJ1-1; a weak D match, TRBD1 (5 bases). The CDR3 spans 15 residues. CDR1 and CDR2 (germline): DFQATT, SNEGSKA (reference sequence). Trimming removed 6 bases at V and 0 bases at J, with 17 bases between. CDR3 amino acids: CSAPMGGSVNTEAFF. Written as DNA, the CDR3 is TGCAGTGCCCCAATGGGGGGGTCGGTGAACACTGAAGCTTTCTTT.

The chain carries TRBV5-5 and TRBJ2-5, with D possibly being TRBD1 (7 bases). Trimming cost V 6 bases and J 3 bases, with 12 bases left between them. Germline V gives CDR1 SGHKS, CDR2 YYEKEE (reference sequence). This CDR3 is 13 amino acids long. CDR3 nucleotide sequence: TGTGCCAGCAACCGCGGGACAGAAGAGACCCAGTACTTC. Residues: CASNRGTEETQYF.

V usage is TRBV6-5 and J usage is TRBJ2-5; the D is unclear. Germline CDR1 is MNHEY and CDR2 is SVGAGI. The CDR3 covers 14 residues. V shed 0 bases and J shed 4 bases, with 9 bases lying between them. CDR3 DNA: TGTGCCAGCAGTTACTCGAGGCTAGGAGAGACCCAGTACTTC. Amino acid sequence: CASSYSRLGETQYF.

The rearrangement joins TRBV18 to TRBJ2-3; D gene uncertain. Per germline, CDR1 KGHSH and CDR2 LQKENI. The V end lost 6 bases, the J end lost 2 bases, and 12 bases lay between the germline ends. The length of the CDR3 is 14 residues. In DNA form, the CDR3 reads TGTGCCAGCTCGCTTACACAAGTCACAGATACGCAGTATTTT. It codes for CASSLTQVTDTQYF. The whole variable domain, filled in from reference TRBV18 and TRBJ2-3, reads NAGVMQNPRHLVRRRGQEARLRCSPMKGHSHVYWYRQLPEEGLKFMVYLQKENIIDESGMPKERFSAEFPKEGPSILRIQQVVRGDSAAYFCASSLTQVTDTQYFGPGTRLTVL.

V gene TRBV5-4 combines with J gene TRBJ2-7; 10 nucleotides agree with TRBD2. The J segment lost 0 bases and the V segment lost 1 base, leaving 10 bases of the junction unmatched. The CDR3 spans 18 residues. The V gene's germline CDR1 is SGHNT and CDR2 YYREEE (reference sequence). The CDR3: CASSLRASGGPISYEQYF. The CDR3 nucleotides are TGTGCCAGCAGCTTGCGGGCTAGCGGGGGCCCAATCTCCTACGAGCAGTACTTC.

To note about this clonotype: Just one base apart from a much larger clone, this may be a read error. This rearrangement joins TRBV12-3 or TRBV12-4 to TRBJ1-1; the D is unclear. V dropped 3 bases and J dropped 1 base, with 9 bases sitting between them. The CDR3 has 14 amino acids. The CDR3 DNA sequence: TGTGCCAGCAGTTTTTCGCGTCAGAACACTGAAGCTTTCTTT. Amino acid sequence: CASSFSRQNTEAFF.

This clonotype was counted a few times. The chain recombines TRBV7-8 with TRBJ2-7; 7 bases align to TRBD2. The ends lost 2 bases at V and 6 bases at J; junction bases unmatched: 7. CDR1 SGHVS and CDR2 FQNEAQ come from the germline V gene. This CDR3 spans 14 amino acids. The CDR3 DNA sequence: TGTGCCAGCAGCTTAAGGAGGAGGGAGGGCGAGCAGTACTTC. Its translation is CASSLRRREGEQYF.

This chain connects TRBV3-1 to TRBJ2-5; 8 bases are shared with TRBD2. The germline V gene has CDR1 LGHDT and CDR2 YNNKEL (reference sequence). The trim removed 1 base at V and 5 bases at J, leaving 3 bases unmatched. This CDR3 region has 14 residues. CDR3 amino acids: CASSQGTSLETQYF. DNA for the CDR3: TGTGCCAGCAGCCAAGGGACTAGCCTCGAGACCCAGTACTTC.

CDR3 region: CASRATATGELFF. CDR3 sequence (DNA): TGTGCCAGCAGAGCAACAGCTACCGGGGAGCTGTTTTTT. This chain connects TRBV6-5 to TRBJ2-2, with D hard to call. Germline CDR1 MNHEY, CDR2 SVGAGI. The length of the CDR3 is 13 residues. Trimming shortened V by 6 bases and J by 5 bases, and 10 bases separated the two germline ends.

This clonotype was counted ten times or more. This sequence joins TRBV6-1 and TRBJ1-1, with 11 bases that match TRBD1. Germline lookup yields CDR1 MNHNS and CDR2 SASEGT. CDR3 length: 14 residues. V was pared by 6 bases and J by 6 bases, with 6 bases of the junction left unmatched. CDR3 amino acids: CASSVGQGAAEAFF. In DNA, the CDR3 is TGTGCCAGCAGCGTAGGACAGGGGGCCGCTGAAGCTTTCTTT.

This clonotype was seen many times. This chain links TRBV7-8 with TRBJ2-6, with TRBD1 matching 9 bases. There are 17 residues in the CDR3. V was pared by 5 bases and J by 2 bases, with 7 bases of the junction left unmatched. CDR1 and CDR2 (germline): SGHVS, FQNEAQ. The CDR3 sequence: CASSRLTGGAGANVLTF. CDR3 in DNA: TGTGCCAGCAGCCGTCTTACAGGGGGCGCTGGGGCCAACGTCCTGACTTTC.